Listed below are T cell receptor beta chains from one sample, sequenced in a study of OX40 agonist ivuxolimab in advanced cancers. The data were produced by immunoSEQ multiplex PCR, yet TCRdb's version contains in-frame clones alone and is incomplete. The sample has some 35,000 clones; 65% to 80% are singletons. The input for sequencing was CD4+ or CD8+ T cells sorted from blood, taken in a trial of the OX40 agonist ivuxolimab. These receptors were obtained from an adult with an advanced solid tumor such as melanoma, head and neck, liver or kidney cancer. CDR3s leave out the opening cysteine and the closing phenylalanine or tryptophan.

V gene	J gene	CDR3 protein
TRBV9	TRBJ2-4	ASSVDTSGRTKNIQY
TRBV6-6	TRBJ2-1	ASSRTLAGEVAEQF
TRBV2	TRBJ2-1	ASTESGLSYNEQF
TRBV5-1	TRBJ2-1	ASSLGLAGKSEQF
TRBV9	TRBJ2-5	ASSVEPERETQY
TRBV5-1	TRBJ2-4	ASSSTSGGKNIQY
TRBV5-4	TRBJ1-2	ASSLDPSYGYT
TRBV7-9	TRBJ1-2	ASSIGQGYGYT
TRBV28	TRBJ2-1	AGSPWTSAYNEQF
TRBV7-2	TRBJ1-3	ASSPLGPSGNTIY
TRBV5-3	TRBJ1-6	ARTRRRSHKHSPLH
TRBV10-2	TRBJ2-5	ASSELGGATETQY
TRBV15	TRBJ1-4	ATSAPRTGGAAGEKLF
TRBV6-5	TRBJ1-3	ASSRLSGGNTIY
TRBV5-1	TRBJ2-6	ASAGGAGGANVLT
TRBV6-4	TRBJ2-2	ASSDSKRGNTGELF
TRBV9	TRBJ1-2	ASRQGAAGYT
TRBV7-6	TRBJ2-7	ASSLGLGAGEQY
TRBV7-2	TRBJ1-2	ASSLRGDGYT
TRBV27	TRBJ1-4	ASSEEDFNEKLF
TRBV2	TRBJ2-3	ASSGAGSTSDTQY
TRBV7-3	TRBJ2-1	ASSLTNPPAEQF
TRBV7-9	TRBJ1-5	ASQVGMAGNQPQH
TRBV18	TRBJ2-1	ASSPPSGSGGFNEQF
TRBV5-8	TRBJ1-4	ASSLDGEKLF
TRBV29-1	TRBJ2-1	SVIPLAPSSYNEQF
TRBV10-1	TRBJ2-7	ASSTGTIGYEQY
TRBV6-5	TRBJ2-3	ASSSSGRGEY
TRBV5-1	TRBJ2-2	ASSVLTGATGELF
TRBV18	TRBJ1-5	ASSPPGRGNQPQH
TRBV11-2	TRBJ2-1	ASKTGTNSEQF
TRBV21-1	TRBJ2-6	ASSQTLAGISGANVLT
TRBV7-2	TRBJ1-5	ASSFSHSVHSNQPQH
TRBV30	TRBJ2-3	AWSSGLAGGGDTQY
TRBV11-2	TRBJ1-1	ASSPGTGGRTEAF
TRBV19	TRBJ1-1	ASSRTVNTEAF
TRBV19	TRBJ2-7	ASRTQGRSSYEQY
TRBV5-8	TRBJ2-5	ASSSTGVGETQY
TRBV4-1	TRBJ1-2	ASSQEQSGLPYT
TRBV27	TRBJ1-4	ASRGDRGVNEKLF
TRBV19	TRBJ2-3	ASRRGGTSGRPVDTQY
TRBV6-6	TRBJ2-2	ASKGTRVTGELF
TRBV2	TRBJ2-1	ASGAGWNEQF
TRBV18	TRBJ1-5	ASSPETGYDQPQH
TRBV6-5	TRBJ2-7	ASSYSRTGPEQY
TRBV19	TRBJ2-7	ASSIAPGRLALTYEQY
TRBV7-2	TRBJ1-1	ASSLGWGGEAF
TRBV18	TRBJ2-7	ASSLGDKIYEQY
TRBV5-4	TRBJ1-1	ASSPGTNTEAF
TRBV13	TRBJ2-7	ASSSKARRSYEQY
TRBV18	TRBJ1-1	ASEGGTEAF
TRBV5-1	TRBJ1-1	ASSWDGVLDTEAF
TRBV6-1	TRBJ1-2	ASSVQSNGYT